This TCR beta chain was sequenced for a study of identical twins (dated by TCRdb to the mid-2010s). Context from the whole study: To test whether fetal clonotypes persist, the study used deep sequencing on TCR alpha and beta repertoires from monozygotic twins, unrelated adults of various ages, and cord blood. To rule out contamination, replicate twin experiments were performed at different times with different library preparation protocols.

This clonotype was seen many times. The target of this receptor is not known. The sample holds no much larger clone one base away, and base qualities are not on file. The library relied on 5' RACE. The sequencer was an Illumina HiSeq 2000. A universal primer binding site was introduced by template switching, and a unique molecular identifier was present in the final cDNA, enabling accurate counting of TCR cDNA molecules. Specific primers in the conserved constant-segment region were used to synthesize first-strand cDNA for TCR alpha and beta chains. Each cDNA library was double barcoded, with a SMART-Mk sample barcode plus Illumina barcodes, to control for contamination. TruSeq adapter sequences and Illumina sample barcodes were added in two successive PCR steps. TCR alpha and beta cDNA libraries were sequenced on the Illumina HiSeq platform with custom primers. From the authors' description of their analysis: Raw reads were processed with MiGEC to extract unique molecular identifiers, and MiXCR was used to determine CDR3 positions. Recombination models were inferred per individual with the repgenHMM and IGoR tools using an EM algorithm. The tcR package in R was used for shared clonotype analysis, with sharing normalized by the product of cloneset sizes. To study raw recombination free of thymic and clonal selection effects, out-of-frame nonproductive sequences were analyzed. TCRdb reprocessing: public reads trimmed at Q25 with fastp, clones called with MiXCR, in-frame beta chains kept. Each entry merges the rows of one CDR3 protein and shows their most common DNA and genes. In this record, the V and J calls reflect TCRdb's handling and not the investigators' own analysis. The sample yields some 97,000 distinct CDR3 sequences; under 7% were counted once. Jointly, the top ten make up about 12% of the sample.

The CDR3 runs 15 residues from the cysteine to the phenylalanine. Only the CDR3 part of the read is kept: 45 bases, read in frame from the first base. From the germline V gene (reference sequence), CDR1 is LGHDT and CDR2 is YNNKEL. Here V drops 3 bases and J drops 5 bases, and the junction holds 7 bases not matched to any gene. What the research found in general, with its limitations: Because the same donors could not be followed over many years, the conclusions depended on cross-sectional statistical analysis. Zero-insertion analyses could be partly confounded by invariant T cells such as MAIT and iNKT, although diverse VJ usage argued against such confounding for most clonotypes. Fewer insertions were carried by abundant cord blood beta clonotypes; a weaker similar trend was observed in young adult naive repertoires, while no such trend was observed in memory repertoires. The excess sharing between twins in beta out-of-frame sequences was weaker because fewer shared sequences reduced the signal-to-noise ratio. Compared with coincidental sharing between unrelated individuals, out-of-frame TCR alpha sequences shared between twins showed an excess of sequences with low generation probability. In monozygotic twins, recombination models systematically underestimated out-of-frame TCR alpha sharing, but the models matched the sharing seen between unrelated individuals.

Only healthy Caucasian donors were included. Miltenyi CD45RO+ enrichment and human naive T-cell isolation kits were used to isolate memory (CD45RO+) and naive T cells from PBMC. The source material was memory T cells sorted from blood. The label giving this sample's cell subset or site can be read as: CD45RO+ enriched T cells. The clonotype was recovered from a woman between 50 and 59 years old in good health. The V gene is TRBV3-1 and the J gene is TRBJ2-1; 7 bases in the middle match TRBD2. The nucleotide sequence is given as TGTGCCAGCAGCCATATAGCGGGTAAAAACAATGAGCAGTTCTTC. This sequence encodes CASSHIAGKNNEQFF.